This T cell receptor (beta chain) is drawn from a study of blood T cell repertoires in COVID-19. Clones were sequenced by immunoSEQ multiplex PCR, and TCRdb holds only the in-frame ones, with some missing. The sample lists 350,000 to 450,000 clones, 80% to 90% occurring once. This sequence was found in a man aged 30 to 39 who had recovered from COVID-19. Sequencing input: PBMCs or T cells enriched from blood (not recorded which).

The CDR3 loop is CASSIAYGGSYEQYF. The CDR3 DNA is TGTGCCAGTAGTATAGCTTACGGAGGCTCCTACGAGCAGTACTTC. This sequence joins TRBV19 and TRBJ2-7; D may be TRBD2 (5 bases). This CDR3 comprises 15 residues. V shed 1 base and J shed 0 bases, with 10 bases lying between them. The germline V gene encodes CDR1 LNHDA and CDR2 SQIVND (reference sequence).